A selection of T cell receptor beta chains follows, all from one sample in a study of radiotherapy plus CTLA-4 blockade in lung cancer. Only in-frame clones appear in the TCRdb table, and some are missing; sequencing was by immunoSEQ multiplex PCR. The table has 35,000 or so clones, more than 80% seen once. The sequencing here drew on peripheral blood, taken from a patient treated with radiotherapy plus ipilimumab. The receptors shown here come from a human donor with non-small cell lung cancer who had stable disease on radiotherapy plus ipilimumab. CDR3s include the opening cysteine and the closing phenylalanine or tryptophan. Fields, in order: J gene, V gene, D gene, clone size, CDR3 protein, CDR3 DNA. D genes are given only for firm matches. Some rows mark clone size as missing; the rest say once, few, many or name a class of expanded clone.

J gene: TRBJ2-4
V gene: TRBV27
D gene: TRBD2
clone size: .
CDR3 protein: CASSPPGLAGEIQYF
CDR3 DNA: TGTGCCAGCAGTCCCCCGGGACTAGCGGGTGAGATTCAGTACTTC

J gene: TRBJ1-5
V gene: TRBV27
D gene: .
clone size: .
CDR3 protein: CASSSRVGGSNQPQHF
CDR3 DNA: TGTGCCAGCAGTTCCCGGGTGGGGGGAAGCAATCAGCCCCAGCATTTT

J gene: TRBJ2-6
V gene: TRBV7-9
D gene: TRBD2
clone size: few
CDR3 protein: CASSFMPLAGVSGANVLTF
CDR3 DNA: TGTGCCAGCAGCTTTATGCCACTAGCGGGAGTTTCAGGGGCCAACGTCCTGACTTTC

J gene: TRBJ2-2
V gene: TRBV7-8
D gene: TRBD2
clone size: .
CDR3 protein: CASSLGASGRAGELFF
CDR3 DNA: TGTGCCAGCAGCTTAGGGGCTAGCGGGAGGGCCGGGGAGCTGTTTTTT

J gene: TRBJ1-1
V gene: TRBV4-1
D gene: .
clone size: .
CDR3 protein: CASSQAAGPQTEAFF
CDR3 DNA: TGCGCCAGCAGCCAAGCGGCAGGGCCCCAGACTGAAGCTTTCTTT

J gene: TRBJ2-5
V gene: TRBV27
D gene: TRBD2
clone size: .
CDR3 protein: CASVPLAGGRQETQYF
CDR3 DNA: TGTGCCAGCGTACCGCTAGCGGGAGGGCGACAAGAGACCCAGTACTTC

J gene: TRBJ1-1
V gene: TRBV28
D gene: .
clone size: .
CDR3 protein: CASSFLWGDTEAFF
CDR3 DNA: TGTGCCAGCAGTTTTCTTTGGGGGGACACTGAAGCTTTCTTT

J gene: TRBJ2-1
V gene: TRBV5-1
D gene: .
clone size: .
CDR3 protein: CASSLRQETYNEQFF
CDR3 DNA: TGCGCCAGCAGCTTAAGACAAGAAACCTACAATGAGCAGTTCTTC

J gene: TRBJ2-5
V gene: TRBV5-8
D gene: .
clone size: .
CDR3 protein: CASSLRFRSGSQETQYF
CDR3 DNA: TGTGCCAGCAGCTTGAGGTTTCGGTCAGGGTCTCAAGAGACCCAGTACTTC

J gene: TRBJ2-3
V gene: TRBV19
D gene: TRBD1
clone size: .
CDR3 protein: CASSTFGGTGGTDTQYF
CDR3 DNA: TGTGCCAGTAGTACTTTTGGGGGGACAGGGGGCACAGATACGCAGTATTTT

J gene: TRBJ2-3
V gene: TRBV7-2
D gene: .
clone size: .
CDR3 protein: CASSRGPDTQYF
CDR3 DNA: TGTGCCAGCAGCAGAGGCCCAGATACGCAGTATTTT

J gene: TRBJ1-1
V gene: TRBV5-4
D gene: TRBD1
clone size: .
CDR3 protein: CASREGTGGPIMNTEAFF
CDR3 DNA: TGTGCCAGCCGGGAAGGGACAGGGGGCCCCATTATGAACACTGAAGCTTTCTTT

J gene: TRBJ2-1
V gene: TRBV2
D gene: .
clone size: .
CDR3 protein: CASSLAQSSYNEQFF
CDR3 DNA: TGTGCCAGCAGTTTGGCTCAAAGCTCCTACAATGAGCAGTTCTTC

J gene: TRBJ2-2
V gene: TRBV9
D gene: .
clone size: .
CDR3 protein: CASTSDTRRAGLPGELFF
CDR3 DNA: TGTGCCAGCACCTCGGACACTAGAAGGGCGGGACTTCCCGGGGAGCTGTTTTTT

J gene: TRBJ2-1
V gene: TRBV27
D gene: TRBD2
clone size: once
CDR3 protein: CASTPTSGFFDEQFF
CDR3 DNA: TGTGCCAGCACCCCGACTAGCGGGTTTTTCGATGAGCAGTTCTTC

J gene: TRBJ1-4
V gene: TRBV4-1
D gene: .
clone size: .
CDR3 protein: CASSQDRQGEKLFF
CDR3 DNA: TGCGCCAGCAGCCAAGATCGGCAGGGGGAAAAACTGTTTTTT

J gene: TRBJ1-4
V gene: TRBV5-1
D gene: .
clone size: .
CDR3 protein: CASSLLGRVYGEKLFF
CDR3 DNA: TGCGCCAGCAGCTTGTTAGGTCGGGTGTATGGTGAAAAACTGTTTTTT

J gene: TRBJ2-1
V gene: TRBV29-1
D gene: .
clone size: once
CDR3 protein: CSVAGVEVQFF
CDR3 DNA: TGCAGCGTCGCCGGAGTAGAGGTGCAGTTCTTC

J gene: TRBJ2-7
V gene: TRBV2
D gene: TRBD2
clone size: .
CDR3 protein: CASSEGLAGANEQYF
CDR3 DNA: TGTGCCAGCAGTGAGGGACTAGCGGGAGCCAACGAGCAGTACTTC

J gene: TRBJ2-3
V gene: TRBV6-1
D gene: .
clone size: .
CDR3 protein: CASSPFSRFTDTQYF
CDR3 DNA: TGTGCCAGCAGTCCCTTTTCGCGGTTTACAGATACGCAGTATTTT

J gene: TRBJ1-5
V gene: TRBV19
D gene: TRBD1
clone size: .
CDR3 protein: CASSPKGQGRQPQHF
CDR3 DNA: TGTGCCAGTAGTCCCAAGGGACAGGGTAGGCAGCCCCAGCATTTT

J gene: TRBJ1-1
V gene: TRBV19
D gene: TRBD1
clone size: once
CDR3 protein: CASSITDRGYTEAFF
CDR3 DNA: TGTGCCAGTAGTATAACGGACAGGGGGTATACTGAAGCTTTCTTT

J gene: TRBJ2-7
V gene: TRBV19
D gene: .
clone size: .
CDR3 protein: CASSMSVQGRYEQYF
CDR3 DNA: TGTGCCAGTAGTATGAGTGTACAGGGTCGCTACGAGCAGTACTTC

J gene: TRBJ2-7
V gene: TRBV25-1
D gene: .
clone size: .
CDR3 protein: CASSDFSSYEQYF
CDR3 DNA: TGTGCCAGCAGTGACTTTAGCTCCTACGAGCAGTACTTC

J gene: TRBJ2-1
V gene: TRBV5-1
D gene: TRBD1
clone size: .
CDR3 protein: CASSFLQGAENEQFF
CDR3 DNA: TGCGCCAGCAGCTTTCTACAGGGGGCCGAAAATGAGCAGTTCTTC

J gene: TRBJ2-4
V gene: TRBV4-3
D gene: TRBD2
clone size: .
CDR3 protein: CASSQVRGGSEAKNIQYF
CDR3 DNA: TGCGCCAGCAGCCAAGTCCGGGGAGGGTCGGAAGCCAAAAACATTCAGTACTTC

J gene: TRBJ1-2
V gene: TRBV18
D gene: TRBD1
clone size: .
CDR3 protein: CASSPPEGGSFYGYTF
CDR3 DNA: TGTGCCAGCTCACCACCGGAAGGGGGCTCGTTCTATGGCTACACCTTC

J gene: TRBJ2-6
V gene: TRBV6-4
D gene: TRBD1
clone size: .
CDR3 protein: CASSPQGASGANVLTF
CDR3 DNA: TGTGCCAGCAGCCCCCAGGGGGCGTCCGGGGCCAACGTCCTGACTTTC

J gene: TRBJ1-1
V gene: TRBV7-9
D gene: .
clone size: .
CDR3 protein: CASSPPGGVNTEAFF
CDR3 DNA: TGTGCCAGCAGCCCCCCGGGGGGGGTGAACACTGAAGCTTTCTTT

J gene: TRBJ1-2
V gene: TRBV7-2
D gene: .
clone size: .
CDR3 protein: CASSLGQLANYGYTF
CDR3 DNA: TGTGCCAGCAGCTTGGGGCAGTTAGCTAACTATGGCTACACCTTC

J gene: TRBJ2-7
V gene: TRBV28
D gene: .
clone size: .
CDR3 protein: CASSPLGGTGTYEQYF
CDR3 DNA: TGTGCCAGCAGTCCGCTGGGGGGAACGGGAACCTACGAGCAGTACTTC

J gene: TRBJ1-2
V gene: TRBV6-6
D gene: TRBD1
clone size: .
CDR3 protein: CASRPGGNYGYTF
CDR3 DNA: TGTGCCAGCCGACCAGGGGGCAACTATGGCTACACCTTC

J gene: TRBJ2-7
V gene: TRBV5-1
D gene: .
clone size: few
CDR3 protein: CASSLTGVNPYEQYF
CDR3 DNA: TGCGCCAGCAGCTTGACGGGGGTAAACCCCTACGAGCAGTACTTC

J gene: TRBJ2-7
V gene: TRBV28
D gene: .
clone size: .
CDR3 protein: CASRGTGSYEQYF
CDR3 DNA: TGTGCCAGCAGAGGCACAGGCTCCTACGAGCAGTACTTC

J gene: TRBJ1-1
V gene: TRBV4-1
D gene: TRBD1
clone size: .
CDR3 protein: CASSFRGKNTEAFF
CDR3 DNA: TGCGCCAGCAGCTTCAGGGGGAAGAACACTGAAGCTTTCTTT

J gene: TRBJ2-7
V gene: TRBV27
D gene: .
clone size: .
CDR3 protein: CASSRRTFLGEQYF
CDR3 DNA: TGTGCCAGCAGTAGGAGGACCTTTTTGGGGGAGCAGTACTTC

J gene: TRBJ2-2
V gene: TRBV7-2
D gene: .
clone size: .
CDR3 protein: CASSPTRSGGELFF
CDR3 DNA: TGTGCCAGTAGTCCTACGCGTTCGGGGGGGGAGCTGTTTTTT

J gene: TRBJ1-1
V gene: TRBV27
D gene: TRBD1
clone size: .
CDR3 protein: CASSLLTGDTEAFF
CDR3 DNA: TGTGCCAGCAGTTTATTAACAGGGGACACTGAAGCTTTCTTT

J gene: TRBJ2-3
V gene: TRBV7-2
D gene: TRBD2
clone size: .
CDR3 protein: CASSFPSGLAGVGTDTQYF
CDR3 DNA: TGTGCCAGCAGCTTCCCGAGTGGACTAGCGGGAGTAGGTACAGATACGCAGTATTTT

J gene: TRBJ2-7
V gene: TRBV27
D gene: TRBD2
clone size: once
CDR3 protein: CASSYRTSAHYEQYF
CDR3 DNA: TGTGCCAGCAGTTACCGGACTAGCGCCCACTACGAGCAGTACTTC

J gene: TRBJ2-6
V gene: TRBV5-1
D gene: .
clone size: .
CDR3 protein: CASSLVPQDMRSGANVLTF
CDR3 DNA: TGCGCCAGCAGCTTGGTCCCACAGGATATGAGATCCGGGGCCAACGTCCTGACTTTC

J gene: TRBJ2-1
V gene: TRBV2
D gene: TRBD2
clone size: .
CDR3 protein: CASHRLAGVNEQFF
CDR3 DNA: TGTGCCAGCCACCGGTTAGCGGGAGTCAATGAGCAGTTCTTC

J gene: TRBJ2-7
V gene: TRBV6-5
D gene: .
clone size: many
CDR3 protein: CASSYSEAYEQYF
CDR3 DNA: TGTGCCAGCAGTTACTCAGAGGCCTACGAGCAGTACTTC

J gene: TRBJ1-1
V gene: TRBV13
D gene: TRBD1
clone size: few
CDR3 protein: CASRSEGGLNTEAFF
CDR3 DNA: TGTGCCAGCAGGTCGGAAGGGGGCCTGAACACTGAAGCTTTCTTT

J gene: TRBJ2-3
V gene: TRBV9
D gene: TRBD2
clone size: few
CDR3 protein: CASSPRLAGSTDTQYF
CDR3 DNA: TGTGCCAGCAGCCCCAGACTAGCGGGAAGCACAGATACGCAGTATTTT

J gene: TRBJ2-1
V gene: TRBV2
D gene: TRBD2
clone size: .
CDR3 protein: CASRAFERGEQFF
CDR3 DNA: TGTGCCAGCAGGGCTTTCGAGCGGGGAGAGCAGTTCTTC

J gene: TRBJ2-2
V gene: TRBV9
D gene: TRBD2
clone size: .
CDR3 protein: CASSATTSGRIFAGELFF
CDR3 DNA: TGTGCCAGCAGCGCGACCACTAGCGGGAGAATTTTCGCCGGGGAGCTGTTTTTT

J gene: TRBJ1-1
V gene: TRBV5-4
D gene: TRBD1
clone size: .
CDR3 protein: CASSLTTGITEAFF
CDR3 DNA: TGTGCCAGCAGCTTAACGACAGGGATAACTGAAGCTTTCTTT

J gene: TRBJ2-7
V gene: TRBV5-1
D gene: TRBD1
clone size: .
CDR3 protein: CASSLGGTGYDEQYF
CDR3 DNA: TGCGCCAGCAGCTTGGGGGGGACAGGGTACGACGAGCAGTACTTC

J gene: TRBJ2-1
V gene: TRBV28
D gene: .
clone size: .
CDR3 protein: CASTPTTTSNNEQFF
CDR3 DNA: TGTGCCAGCACCCCAACGACTACGTCCAACAATGAGCAGTTCTTC

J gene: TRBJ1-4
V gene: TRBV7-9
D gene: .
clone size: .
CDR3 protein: CASSLGATNEKLFF
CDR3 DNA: TGTGCCAGCAGCTTGGGCGCAACTAATGAAAAACTGTTTTTT

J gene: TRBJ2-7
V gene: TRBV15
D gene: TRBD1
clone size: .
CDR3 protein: CATSDPGQGPWQYF
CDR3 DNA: TGTGCCACCAGCGACCCGGGACAGGGTCCTTGGCAGTACTTC

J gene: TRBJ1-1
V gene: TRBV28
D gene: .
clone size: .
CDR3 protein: CASSSRPFRGTEAFF
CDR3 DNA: TGTGCCAGCAGTTCACGGCCCTTCCGGGGCACTGAAGCTTTCTTT

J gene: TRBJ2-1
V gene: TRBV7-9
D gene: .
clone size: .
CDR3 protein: CASSAHLTRDEQFF
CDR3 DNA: TGTGCCAGCAGCGCGCACTTGACTAGGGATGAGCAGTTCTTC

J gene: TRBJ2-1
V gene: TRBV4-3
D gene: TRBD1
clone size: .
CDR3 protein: CASSQGETGPYNEQFF
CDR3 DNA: TGCGCCAGCAGCCAAGGGGAGACAGGGCCTTACAATGAGCAGTTCTTC

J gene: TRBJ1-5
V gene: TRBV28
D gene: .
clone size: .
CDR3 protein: CASSWGGDNQPQHF
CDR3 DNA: TGTGCCAGCAGTTGGGGAGGGGACAATCAGCCCCAGCATTTT

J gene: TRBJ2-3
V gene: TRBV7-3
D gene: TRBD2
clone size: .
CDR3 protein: CASSVGLAGVTSTDTQYF
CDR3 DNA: TGTGCCAGCAGCGTGGGACTAGCGGGAGTCACTAGCACAGATACGCAGTATTTT

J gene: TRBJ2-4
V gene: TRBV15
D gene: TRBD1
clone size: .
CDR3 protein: CATTAWDRLNIQYF
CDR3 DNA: TGTGCCACCACAGCTTGGGACAGGCTAAACATTCAGTACTTC

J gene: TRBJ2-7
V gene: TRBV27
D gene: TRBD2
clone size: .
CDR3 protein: CASSPGISGRSYEQYF
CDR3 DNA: TGTGCCAGCAGTCCAGGAATTAGCGGGAGGTCCTACGAGCAGTACTTC